This T cell receptor beta chain was identified during a study of Graves' ophthalmopathy and Graves' hyperthyroidism (dated by TCRdb to 2017 to 2018). Describing the broader study: Peripheral blood was collected before any treatment was given, at the time of initial diagnosis. To explore V-J signatures distinguishing ophthalmopathy from hyperthyroidism, a discovery set of around 97 patients (roughly 44 ophthalmopathy, roughly 55 stable hyperthyroidism) was enrolled. The study used signatures of the TCR beta repertoire to tell Graves' ophthalmopathy apart from Graves' hyperthyroidism and to predict which patients would progress to ophthalmopathy. In five or six hyperthyroidism patients, T-cell repertoires of thyroid tissue and blood were compared. An independent validation cohort comprised 18 hyperthyroidism patients and over 15 patients who later progressed from hyperthyroidism to ophthalmopathy. In total, 135 blood samples were TCR-sequenced: approximately 40 ophthalmopathy, some 75 hyperthyroidism and some 17 hyperthyroidism-to-ophthalmopathy patients. The approximately 98 discovery patients were randomly divided into training and test sets at a 7:3 ratio. After sampling, hyperthyroidism patients received methimazole starting at 30 mg daily, and ophthalmopathy patients received high-dose intravenous methylprednisolone. Points the paper makes about the study in general: No statistical method was used to predetermine the sample size, and group allocation was not hidden from the investigators. In validation, the model predicted ophthalmopathy progression with nearly 71% sensitivity and approximately 75% specificity; about a dozen predicted patients were CT-confirmed with GO in a median of approximately 6.2 months. The 13-signature model separated ophthalmopathy from stable hyperthyroidism with 85% to 90% sensitivity and almost 84% specificity in cross-validation, and 80%/75% in the test set. Most expanded thyroid clonotypes with frequency above 0.001 were also detected in blood, suggesting blood repertoires may reflect the thyroid immune response.

Hyperthyroidism was defined as stable when no progression to ophthalmopathy occurred within 18 months of follow-up. The hyperthyroidism patients were 18 to 65 years old and newly diagnosed, with a disease duration of less than 2 months. Patients with other autoimmune diseases, uncontrolled infections, pregnancy or lactation were excluded. Clinical symptoms, serum thyroxine, TRAb, thyroid ultrasound and orbital computed tomography were used for diagnosis. PBMCs were isolated from approximately 10 ml of fresh peripheral blood by Ficoll-Paque density gradient centrifugation. Total RNA was extracted with Trizol reagent and quality-checked on an Agilent 2100 Bioanalyzer. TCR beta CDR3 regions were amplified from RNA transcripts for repertoire sequencing. A first-round RT-PCR used HTBI primers with the Qiagen OneStep RT-PCR kit, followed by a second-round multiplex PCR, size selection and purification. Libraries were sequenced on an Illumina HiSeq2000 using paired-end 100 bp reads. The published analysis was carried out like this. Reads were processed with SOAPnuke, discarding reads with adapters, uncalled bases, mean Phred below 15, or no exact constant-primer or identifier match. COPE v1.2.5 was used to merge high-quality paired reads. Unique nucleotide sequences were defined as clonotypes and aligned to IMGT TRB V, D and J references using MiTCR v1.1. The analysis was limited to V-J combinations with a frequency above 0.0001, which together covered just over 98% of the repertoires. For each V-J combination, a TCR clonal expansion and chaos score was defined as the ratio of F50 clonal expansion to chaos observed in the TCRdist matrix. Welch's t-statistics and random forest were used to narrow the features down to approximately twelve V-J combinations, which were then fed into a naive Bayes classifier. The similarity between thyroid and blood repertoires was quantified using the Morisita-Horn index. TCRdb reanalyzed the raw reads on its own, using fastp at Q25 for trimming and MiXCR for clone calling, and kept in-frame beta chains. Rows with a matching CDR3 protein are joined into one entry that keeps the most common DNA and genes. Clone size and V and J calls follow TCRdb, not the original study. This sample has under 800,000 distinct CDR3 sequences in its table, and about 20% of those were observed once. The ten biggest clones cover around 6.5% of the sample.

This clonotype came up a few times. Its antigen is not yet known. Base qualities are not provided; no much larger clone lies one nucleotide away. At the junction V is shortened by 8 bases and J by 2 bases, with 18 bases in between. The CDR3 starts with the cysteine, ends with the phenylalanine, and has 15 residues. The kept DNA is CDR3 alone, 45 bases in frame from the first base. From a lookup of the germline V gene, CDR1 and CDR2 are MNHNS and SASEGT. The rearrangement combines TRBV6-1 with TRBJ1-2; the D segment could be TRBD1, given 5 matching bases. Sequencing used peripheral blood. The clonotype originates from a woman aged 18-29 years with stable Graves' hyperthyroidism. Some clones in this sample may be carry-over from other donors' samples. Donor details come from another sample of the same person, matched by shared clones. The base sequence is TGTGCCAGCTCCGGGGGTTACCCGCGGAACTATGGCTACACCTTC. Translated, this gives CASSGGYPRNYGYTF.